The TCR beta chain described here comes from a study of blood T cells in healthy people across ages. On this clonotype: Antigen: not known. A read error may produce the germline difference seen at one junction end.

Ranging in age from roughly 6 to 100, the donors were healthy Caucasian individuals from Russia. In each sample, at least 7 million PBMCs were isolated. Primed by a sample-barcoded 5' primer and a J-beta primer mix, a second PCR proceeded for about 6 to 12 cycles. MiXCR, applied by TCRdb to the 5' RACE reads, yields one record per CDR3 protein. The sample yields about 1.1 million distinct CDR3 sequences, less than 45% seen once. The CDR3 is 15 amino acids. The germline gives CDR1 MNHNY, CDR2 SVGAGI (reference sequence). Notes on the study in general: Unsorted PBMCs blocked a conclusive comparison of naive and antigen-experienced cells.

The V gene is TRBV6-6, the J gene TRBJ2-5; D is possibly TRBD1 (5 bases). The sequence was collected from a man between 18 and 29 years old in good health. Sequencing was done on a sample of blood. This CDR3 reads CASSYRLDTKETQYF. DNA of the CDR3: TGCGCCAGCAGTTACCGACTGGACACTAAAGAGACCCAGTACTTC.